These T cell receptor beta chains were read from a single sample in a study of T-cell memory formation after mild COVID-19. TCRdb processed the 5' RACE reads anew with MiXCR; each CDR3 protein has one entry. The sample lists roughly 200,000 distinct CDR3 sequences; over 9% were seen once. The sample comprised PBMCs or a T cell subset sorted from them (not recorded which). These TCRs come from a man between 18 and 29 years old who had mild COVID-19 (a few samples of this study predate the infection). Cell type and time point are not known. Each CDR3 is given with its conserved first and last residue. The order of the fields is CDR3 protein, CDR3 DNA, D gene, J gene, V gene, clone size. The D gene is left open where the match is weak. Size is stated for part of the rows, as once, few or many counts, or as a class when the clone is expanded.

cdr3_aa: CASSQPGLGGTQYF; cdr3_nt: TGTGCCAGCAGCCAACCTGGACTAGGGGGGACCCAGTACTTC; d_call: NA; j_call: TRBJ2-5; v_call: TRBV3-1; clone_size: NA
cdr3_aa: CASSQITGRDGYTF; cdr3_nt: TGTGCCAGCAGCCAAATCACAGGAAGGGATGGCTACACCTTC; d_call: NA; j_call: TRBJ1-2; v_call: TRBV5-5; clone_size: NA
cdr3_aa: CASSTLGLAGPQYF; cdr3_nt: TGTGCCAGCAGTACCCTGGGACTCGCGGGGCCGCAGTATTTT; d_call: NA; j_call: TRBJ2-3; v_call: TRBV28; clone_size: NA
cdr3_aa: CSVGQAGGTEAFF; cdr3_nt: TGCAGCGTCGGACAGGCCGGGGGCACTGAAGCTTTCTTT; d_call: TRBD1; j_call: TRBJ1-1; v_call: TRBV29-1; clone_size: many
cdr3_aa: CASVQTYVSYNSPLHF; cdr3_nt: TGTGCCAGCGTCCAGACCTACGTCTCCTATAATTCACCCCTCCACTTT; d_call: NA; j_call: TRBJ1-6; v_call: TRBV6-5; clone_size: NA
cdr3_aa: CASSYSSSDGRFF; cdr3_nt: TGTGCCAGCAGTTACTCCTCTAGTGACGGACGGTTCTTC; d_call: NA; j_call: TRBJ2-1; v_call: TRBV6-5; clone_size: many
cdr3_aa: CASSPPVLDYGYTF; cdr3_nt: TGTGCCAGCTCACCACCAGTGCTTGACTATGGCTACACCTTC; d_call: NA; j_call: TRBJ1-2; v_call: TRBV18; clone_size: NA
cdr3_aa: CASSLSRDHTGELFF; cdr3_nt: TGTGCCAGCAGCTTAAGCAGGGATCACACCGGGGAGCTGTTTTTT; d_call: NA; j_call: TRBJ2-2; v_call: TRBV7-3; clone_size: few
cdr3_aa: CASAPGLAADTQYF; cdr3_nt: TGTGCCAGCGCTCCGGGACTAGCAGCAGATACGCAGTATTTT; d_call: TRBD2; j_call: TRBJ2-3; v_call: TRBV28; clone_size: few
cdr3_aa: CASSPGIRGETQYF; cdr3_nt: TGTGCCAGCAGTCCCGGAATTAGGGGAGAGACCCAGTACTTC; d_call: NA; j_call: TRBJ2-5; v_call: TRBV6-2/TRBV6-3; clone_size: NA
cdr3_aa: CASSEGGQPQHF; cdr3_nt: TGTGCCAGCAGTGAGGGGGGACAGCCCCAGCATTTT; d_call: NA; j_call: TRBJ1-5; v_call: TRBV2; clone_size: NA
cdr3_aa: CASSFGQGGEKLFF; cdr3_nt: TGTGCCAGCAGCTTTGGACAGGGCGGTGAAAAACTGTTTTTT; d_call: TRBD1; j_call: TRBJ1-4; v_call: TRBV7-9; clone_size: few
cdr3_aa: CASSVGGGANVLTF; cdr3_nt: TGCGCCAGCAGCGTTGGTGGTGGGGCCAACGTCCTGACTTTC; d_call: NA; j_call: TRBJ2-6; v_call: TRBV5-1; clone_size: many
cdr3_aa: CAVRIRGFQKNQPQHF; cdr3_nt: TGTGCCGTCAGGATTAGGGGCTTCCAAAAAAATCAGCCCCAGCATTTT; d_call: NA; j_call: TRBJ1-5; v_call: TRBV28; clone_size: many
cdr3_aa: CASSVGGAGTDTQYF; cdr3_nt: TGTGCCAGCAGCGTAGGAGGTGCGGGCACAGATACGCAGTATTTT; d_call: NA; j_call: TRBJ2-3; v_call: TRBV9; clone_size: NA
cdr3_aa: CASSLTKGTAYGYTF; cdr3_nt: TGTGCCAGCAGCTTGACTAAAGGGACAGCCTATGGCTACACCTTC; d_call: TRBD1; j_call: TRBJ1-2; v_call: TRBV6-2/TRBV6-3; clone_size: NA
cdr3_aa: CASSLGGGLLSTDTQYF; cdr3_nt: TGTGCCAGCAGCTTGGGAGGCGGACTTCTTAGCACAGATACGCAGTATTTT; d_call: NA; j_call: TRBJ2-3; v_call: TRBV5-4; clone_size: NA
cdr3_aa: CASSLIVGTQYF; cdr3_nt: TGTGCCAGCAGCTTAATTGTAGGGACCCAGTACTTC; d_call: NA; j_call: TRBJ2-5; v_call: TRBV7-2; clone_size: few
cdr3_aa: CASSRGLMNTEAFF; cdr3_nt: TGTGCCAGCAGTCGGGGGCTAATGAACACTGAAGCTTTCTTT; d_call: NA; j_call: TRBJ1-1; v_call: TRBV12-3/TRBV12-4; clone_size: few
cdr3_aa: CASSLGGGPSDTQYF; cdr3_nt: TGTGCCAGCAGCTTAGGTGGGGGGCCGTCAGATACGCAGTATTTT; d_call: NA; j_call: TRBJ2-3; v_call: TRBV7-7; clone_size: NA
cdr3_aa: CASSFSGGRGTEAFF; cdr3_nt: TGTGCCAGCAGCTTTTCAGGGGGTAGGGGCACTGAAGCTTTCTTT; d_call: TRBD1; j_call: TRBJ1-1; v_call: TRBV7-8; clone_size: NA
cdr3_aa: CASRPAGSSGNTIYF; cdr3_nt: TGTGCCAGCAGGCCCGCAGGGAGCTCTGGAAACACCATATATTTT; d_call: NA; j_call: TRBJ1-3; v_call: TRBV7-2; clone_size: few
cdr3_aa: CASSQEGLNEQFF; cdr3_nt: TGTGCCAGCAGCCAAGAGGGTCTGAATGAGCAGTTCTTC; d_call: NA; j_call: TRBJ2-1; v_call: TRBV4-2; clone_size: NA
cdr3_aa: CASSPGQLGGPQHF; cdr3_nt: TGCGCCAGCAGTCCCGGACAGCTAGGGGGGCCCCAGCATTTT; d_call: NA; j_call: TRBJ1-5; v_call: TRBV5-1; clone_size: few
cdr3_aa: CASSPLGEQYF; cdr3_nt: TGCGCCAGCAGCCCCCTCGGAGAGCAGTACTTC; d_call: NA; j_call: TRBJ2-7; v_call: TRBV5-1; clone_size: medium-sized
cdr3_aa: CASSQDRGVNIQYF; cdr3_nt: TGCGCCAGCAGCCAAGATCGAGGGGTTAACATTCAGTACTTC; d_call: NA; j_call: TRBJ2-4; v_call: TRBV4-3; clone_size: NA
cdr3_aa: CASSRGYNEQFF; cdr3_nt: TGTGCCAGCAGTCGAGGATACAATGAGCAGTTCTTC; d_call: NA; j_call: TRBJ2-1; v_call: TRBV6-6; clone_size: many
cdr3_aa: CAWGTGTGVVYEQFF; cdr3_nt: TGTGCCTGGGGGACCGGGACAGGAGTTGTCTATGAGCAGTTCTTC; d_call: TRBD1; j_call: TRBJ2-1; v_call: TRBV30; clone_size: few
cdr3_aa: CASSFIPPSSGNTIYF; cdr3_nt: TGTGCCAGCAGCTTCATCCCACCGAGCTCTGGAAACACCATATATTTT; d_call: NA; j_call: TRBJ1-3; v_call: TRBV11-2; clone_size: NA
cdr3_aa: CASSLNSPYGGYTF; cdr3_nt: TGTGCCAGCAGTCTCAACAGCCCTTATGGTGGCTACACCTTC; d_call: NA; j_call: TRBJ1-2; v_call: TRBV12-3/TRBV12-4; clone_size: few
cdr3_aa: CASSMTERAPTDTQYF; cdr3_nt: TGTGCCAGCAGCATGACCGAGCGGGCTCCCACAGATACGCAGTATTTT; d_call: NA; j_call: TRBJ2-3; v_call: TRBV7-8; clone_size: NA
cdr3_aa: CASSRRTGLYEQYF; cdr3_nt: TGTGCCAGCAGCCGCCGGACAGGGCTGTACGAGCAGTACTTC; d_call: TRBD1; j_call: TRBJ2-7; v_call: TRBV6-6; clone_size: few
cdr3_aa: CASSCPHTGLGGDQPQHF; cdr3_nt: TGTGCCAGCAGTTGCCCTCATACGGGCTTAGGTGGTGATCAGCCCCAGCATTTT; d_call: NA; j_call: TRBJ1-5; v_call: TRBV6-5; clone_size: NA
cdr3_aa: CASSQVGINYGYTF; cdr3_nt: TGCGCCAGCAGCCAAGTGGGCATTAACTATGGCTACACCTTC; d_call: NA; j_call: TRBJ1-2; v_call: TRBV4-1; clone_size: few
cdr3_aa: CASSEEPGEQYF; cdr3_nt: TGTGCCAGCAGTGAAGAGCCGGGGGAGCAGTACTTC; d_call: NA; j_call: TRBJ2-7; v_call: TRBV2; clone_size: NA